This TCR beta chain was obtained from a study of T cell responses to AZD1222 COVID-19 vaccine. Whole-study findings and limits: Compared with day 0, the breadth and depth of the Spike-specific TCR repertoire rose significantly after two doses of AZD1222. A mostly white British donor set with more females was recruited, and clonal diversity was possibly underestimated.

This table comes from immunoSEQ multiplex PCR, and its TCRdb copy is limited to in-frame clones, with some not included. The sample has 150,000 to 200,000 clones; approximately 91% are singletons. The ends lost 0 bases at V and 2 bases at J; junction bases unmatched: 4. CDR1 and CDR2 from the germline V gene are LNHNV and YYDKDF (reference sequence). The length of the CDR3 is 16 residues. This clone has just a few counts. Its specificity is not known. This sequence was found in an adult in good health. This chain joins TRBV15 and TRBJ1-5; 7 positions match TRBD1. The source was peripheral blood, collected on day 0 of AZD1222 vaccination. The CDR3 reads CATSRDKGGGNQPQHF. Here the CDR3 DNA reads TGTGCCACCAGCAGAGATAAAGGGGGCGGCAATCAGCCCCAGCATTTT.